This TCR beta chain is drawn from a study of CD8+CD57+ T cells in acquired aplastic anemia. The table lists this clonotype with a few counts. V trimming: 7 bases; J trimming: 6 bases; junction bases outside the gene matches: 10. The CDR3 covers 14 residues. The germline gives CDR1 MDHEN, CDR2 SYDVKM. Profiling that covered TCR beta VDJ and CDR3 relied on genomic DNA as its template. MiXCR was run by TCRdb on the reads, yielding one entry per CDR3 protein. Seen here are 100,000 to 150,000 distinct CDR3 sequences, about two fifths observed once, and the top ten hold 2% to 3%. Patients chosen for sequencing had shown CD8+CD57+ cell expansion by flow cytometry. Among the patients, all had severe acquired aplastic anemia.

What was sequenced was sorted CD4+, CD8+, or CD8+CD57+ T cells (not recorded which) from PBMCs. The receptor's source is a human donor with aplastic anemia. The chain links TRBV28 to TRBJ2-7; 9 nucleotides line up with TRBD1. This CDR3 is CASTLGDRVSEQYF. DNA for the CDR3: TGTGCCAGCACCTTGGGGGACAGGGTAAGCGAGCAGTACTTC.